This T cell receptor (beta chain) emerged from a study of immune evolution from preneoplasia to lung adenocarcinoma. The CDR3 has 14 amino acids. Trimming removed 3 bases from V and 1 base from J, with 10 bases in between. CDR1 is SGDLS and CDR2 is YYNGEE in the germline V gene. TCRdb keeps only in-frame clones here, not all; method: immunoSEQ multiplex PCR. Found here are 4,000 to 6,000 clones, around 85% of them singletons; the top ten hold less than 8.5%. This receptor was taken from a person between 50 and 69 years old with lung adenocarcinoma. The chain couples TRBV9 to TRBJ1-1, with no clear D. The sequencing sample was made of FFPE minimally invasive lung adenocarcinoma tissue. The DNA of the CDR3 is TGTGCCAGCAGCGCTGCCTCGGGGAACACTGAAGCTTTCTTT. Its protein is CASSAASGNTEAFF.